This T cell receptor (beta chain) was sequenced during a study of T cells in Graves' hyperthyroidism and ophthalmopathy. CDR1 and CDR2 (germline): LNHNV, YYDKDF (reference sequence). V lost 5 bases, J lost 1 base, and 0 bases lay in between. There are 12 residues in the CDR3. Roughly 9.1 ml of fresh peripheral blood supplied the PBMCs. Amplified regions were TCR beta CDR3 sequences from RNA transcripts. During a first-round RT-PCR of the TCR CDR3, the HTBI primer set was used. A single record per CDR3 protein comes from TCRdb applying MiXCR to the multiplex PCR reads. The table has about 560,000 distinct CDR3 sequences, approximately 14% seen once. There are many counts of this clonotype. A much larger clone lies a single base off, so this may be a read error.

The clonotype originates from a woman under 40 with Graves' hyperthyroidism. The chain carries TRBV15 and TRBJ2-6; D gene unclear. The sequencing input was blood. The CDR3 spells CATSSGANVLTF. The CDR3 bases are TGTGCCACCAGCTCTGGGGCCAACGTCCTGACTTTC.